In its sample, the clone carrying this T cell receptor (beta chain) was seen once. Here immunoSEQ multiplex PCR was the method, and the copy in TCRdb shows in-frame clones only, minus some. Of about 84,000 clones listed, over 70% are singletons. Looked up from germline, CDR1 is LGHNA and CDR2 is YSLEER. CDR3 size: 18 residues. V dropped 0 bases and J dropped 7; count of bases not matched to a gene: 14. These data belong to a study of blood T cell repertoires in COVID-19. The V and J genes are TRBV4-3 and TRBJ1-4; TRBD1 aligns across 7 bases. This clonotype originated in a man older than 75 with active or convalescent COVID-19. The sequenced sample consisted of peripheral blood. The CDR3 loop reads CASSQDLMIRGVFEKLFF. CDR3 DNA: TGCGCCAGCAGCCAAGATTTGATGATCAGGGGGGTATTTGAAAAACTGTTTTTT.